This TCR beta chain was documented in a study of T cell repertoires in ileal Crohn's disease. CDR3 length: 15 amino acids. Germline-derived CDR1 and CDR2 are SGHRS and YFSETQ. TCRdb's copy holds only in-frame clones and misses some; the assay was immunoSEQ multiplex PCR. The table includes more than 5,500 clones, roughly 78% detected once. The time point is: proximal margin of the surgical specimen (macroscopically non-inflamed). Remarks on this clone: The junction shows a germline mismatch at one end, possibly a read error.

The sequence was obtained from an adult with Crohn's disease. The rearrangement joins TRBV5-1 to TRBJ1-6; D might be TRBD1 (5 bases). The sequencing input was ileal tissue. CDR3 bases: TGCGCCAGCAGCCGCCGGGACGGCTATAATTCACCCCCCCACTTT. Translation gives CASSRRDGYNSPPHF.